This T cell receptor (beta chain) was recovered during a study of OX40 agonist ivuxolimab in advanced cancers. For the study in its entirety: Ivuxolimab was a fully human IgG2 agonistic monoclonal antibody targeting the costimulatory receptor OX40 (CD134). Intravenous ivuxolimab was administered to patients every 2 weeks at six dose levels: 0.01, 0.1, 0.3, 1.5, 3 and 10 mg/kg. Of the 50 or so patients in dose escalation, 19 had hepatocellular carcinoma, some 15 had melanoma, 9 had renal cell carcinoma and 9 had head and neck cancer. The dose-escalation cohort was roughly 87% male with a mean age of approximately 60 years, ranging from roughly 23 to 90. Prior anti-PD-1, anti-PD-L1 or anti-CTLA-4 therapy was permitted, and approximately 42% of dose-escalation patients had received checkpoint inhibitors. Partial responses occurred in three dose-escalation patients: two with cutaneous melanoma and one with hepatocellular carcinoma. Peripheral TCRbeta sequencing aimed to test whether ivuxolimab altered TCR sequence diversity and caused clonal T-cell expansion. The paper reports the monotherapy dose-escalation portion (N of about 50 patients) of the phase I ivuxolimab trial. The paper's findings and limits, for the study overall: Partial responders in the 0.1-3.0 mg/kg groups had among the lowest normalized peripheral clonal expansion, especially among CD8+ T cells. Low levels of normalized T-cell clonal expansion were also seen in some patients who did not respond. The antigen specificity of the peripheral T cells that underwent clonal expansion was not determined. After ivuxolimab, expanded clones were on average more numerous among CD8+ T cells than among CD4+ T cells. At doses of 0.1 to 3.0 mg/kg, clonal expansion of both CD4+ and CD8+ T cells in blood was seen between baseline and week 6.

For sequencing of the TCRbeta CDR3 region, genomic DNA was extracted from the sorted cells. The immunoSEQ Assay was used to sequence the TCRbeta CDR3 regions. TCRdb limited this immuneACCESS table to in-frame rearrangements with V and J called. A share of clones is missing; checked studies link under half to unresolved V genes, and the rest is unexplained. This sample is represented by around 34,000 clones; around four fifths of them were singletons. About 22% of the sample is taken by the ten largest. Spanning cysteine to phenylalanine, the CDR3 consists of 13 amino acids. Only the CDR3 portion is preserved as DNA: 39 bases, with reading frame beginning at the first base. V is clipped by 5 bases and J by 2 bases, and the sequence between their germline boundaries is 9 bases long. CDR1 SGHNT and CDR2 YENEEA were looked up in the germline V gene. Concerning this clone itself: The antigen it recognizes is unknown. No quality values exist for individual bases; no much larger clone is one base distant.

Patients with autoimmune disease history or receiving systemic immunosuppression were excluded from the trial. Peripheral blood for TCR sequencing was collected from all dose cohorts at baseline, on cycle 4 day 1, and on cycle 7 day 1. Samples came from an open-label, multicenter, first-in-human phase I dose-escalation trial of ivuxolimab. Adults with locally advanced or metastatic melanoma, renal cell carcinoma, hepatocellular carcinoma or head and neck squamous cell carcinoma were enrolled in the trial. Before TCR sequencing, CD4+ and CD8+ T cells were separately sorted from peripheral blood. The TCR comes from an adult with an advanced solid tumor such as melanoma, head and neck, liver or kidney cancer. The chain employs TRBV11-3 and TRBJ2-5, with the D gene not clear enough to name. The sample here was CD4+ or CD8+ T cells sorted from blood, taken in a trial of the OX40 agonist ivuxolimab. The DNA reads TGTGCCAGCAGCCCAGGTTATCAAGAGACCCAGTACTTC. The encoded protein is CASSPGYQETQYF.